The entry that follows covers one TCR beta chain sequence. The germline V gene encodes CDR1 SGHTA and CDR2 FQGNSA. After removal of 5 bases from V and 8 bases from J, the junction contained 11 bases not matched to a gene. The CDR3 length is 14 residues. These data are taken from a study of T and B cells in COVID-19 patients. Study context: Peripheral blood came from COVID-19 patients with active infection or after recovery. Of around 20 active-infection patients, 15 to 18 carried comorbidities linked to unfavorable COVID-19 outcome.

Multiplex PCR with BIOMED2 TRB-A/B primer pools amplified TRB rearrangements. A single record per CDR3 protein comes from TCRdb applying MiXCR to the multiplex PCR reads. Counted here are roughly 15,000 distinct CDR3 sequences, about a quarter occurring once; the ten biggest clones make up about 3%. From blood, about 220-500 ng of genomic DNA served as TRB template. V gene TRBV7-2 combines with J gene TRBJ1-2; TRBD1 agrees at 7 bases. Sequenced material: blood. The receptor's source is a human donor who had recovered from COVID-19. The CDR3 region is CASSTPGGFWGYTF. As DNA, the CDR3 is TGTGCCAGCAGCACACCAGGGGGGTTTTGGGGCTACACCTTC.